The 22 T cell receptor beta chains below all came from one sample that was sequenced in a study of tissue T cells after allogeneic stem cell transplantation (dated by TCRdb to between 2020 and 2023). The protocol used for the library was the immunoSEQ multiplex PCR assay. The clones in this table, taken by TCRdb from immuneACCESS, are in-frame only. Not every clone is retained; where verified, under half of the shortfall comes from an unresolved V gene, and the cause of the rest is unknown. Counted in this sample were more than 40,000 clones; around 66% of them appeared once. Of the sample, around 0.6% falls within the top ten clones. What was sequenced was sorted cells pooled from one or two spleens. Receptors were obtained from a pool of C57BL/6 mice in good health.

In its sample, this clone was seen once. Mouse names are used for the genes. The read ends 1 residue early relative to the CDR3; the germline J gene fills the gap. The gene calls are TRBV13-2 and TRBJ2-4, with unresolved D. Germline CDR1 NNHNN, CDR2 SYGAGS (reference sequence). Trimming shortened V by 3 bases and J by 0 bases, and 8 bases separated the two germline ends. The CDR3 consists of 14 residues. This chain's CDR3 is CASGAAGSQNTLYF. CDR3 DNA (partial): TGTGCCAGCGGTGCCGCCGGTAGTCAAAACACCTTGTAC.

In the case of this clone: Mouse gene names apply. The read ends 1 residue before the CDR3 terminus; that terminus is restored from the germline J gene. The chain has TRBV3 and TRBJ1-2; 10 bases fit TRBD1. The CDR3 is made up of 14 amino acids. With V trimmed by 3 bases and J by 3 bases, 1 base remained unmatched. CDR1 is SNHLY, CDR2 FYNGKV, per germline (reference sequence). The CDR3 protein is CASSLTGGYSDYTF. The covered CDR3 bases are TGTGCCAGCAGCTTGACAGGGGGCTACTCCGACTACACC.

Regarding this clone: Gene names are the mouse ones. The sequence runs out 1 residue before the end of the CDR3; the remainder is reconstructed from the germline J gene. The chain employs TRBV13-1 and TRBJ1-4; 10 nucleotides line up with TRBD1. The CDR3 has 15 residues. V gave up 3 bases and J gave up 1 base; unmatched junction bases: 0. Germline CDR1 reads NSHNY; CDR2 reads SYGAGN. The CDR3 is CASSGQGASNERLFF. The sequenced part of the CDR3 DNA is TGTGCCAGCAGTGGACAGGGGGCTTCCAACGAAAGATTATTT.

As concerns this clone: Gene names denote mouse genes. The read gets to within 1 residue of the CDR3 end, and the germline J gene fills in the rest. V gene TRBV14 combines with J gene TRBJ2-2; TRBD1 or TRBD2 may be the D gene (6 bases each). This CDR3 is 13 amino acids long. Deletions cut 2 bases from V and 6 bases from J, with 8 bases between. Germline CDR1 and CDR2: SGHDT and FRDEAV. CDR3 protein: CASSLGAAGQLYF. The CDR3 bases that were read are TGTGCCAGCAGTTTGGGGGCCGCCGGGCAGCTCTAC.

Remarks on this clone: The genes and germline here are from mouse. Read data end 1 residue before the CDR3 end; the end is taken from the germline J gene. Other DNA sequences of this sample code for an identical CDR3. This sequence joins TRBV20 and TRBJ1-2; D gene uncertain. CDR3 length: 11 residues. Germline CDR1 GFQATS, CDR2 STVNSAI. V was clipped by 3 bases and J by 1 base, with 3 bases between them. The CDR3 sequence is CGARQNSDYTF. CDR3 DNA, as far as it was read: TGTGGTGCTAGACAAAACTCCGACTACACC.

This clone was observed a few times. Gene names are mouse gene names. The sequenced fragment ends 1 residue before the CDR3 boundary, so the rest is inferred from the germline J gene. This chain uses TRBV13-2 with TRBJ2-7; D may be TRBD1 (6 bases). Trimming shortened V by 2 bases and J by 2 bases, and 11 bases separated the two germline ends. This CDR3 comprises 14 residues. Germline V gene sequence: CDR1 NNHNN, CDR2 SYGAGS (reference sequence). The covered CDR3 bases are TGTGCCAGCGGTGACAGGGGAGGACCCTATGAACAGTAC. Residues: CASGDRGGPYEQY. The CDR3 reads in full as CASGDRGGPYEQYF.

This clone has only a few counts. Gene names and germline match the mouse. The CDR3 is cut off 1 residue early in the read; its end comes from the germline J gene. The genes are TRBV12-2 and TRBJ1-2; 9 positions match TRBD1. CDR1 SGHLS and CDR2 HYDKME come from the germline V gene. J was trimmed by 2 bases and V by 0 bases; bases with no gene match: 3. The CDR3 has 15 amino acids. The sequenced CDR3 bases are TGTGCCAGCTCTCTCGGGACAGGGTGGAACTCCGACTACACC. Translating gives CASSLGTGWNSDYT. The entire CDR3 sequence reads CASSLGTGWNSDYTF.

A word on this clone: Here the gene names and germline are mouse. The read ends 1 residue shy of where the CDR3 ends; the end is completed using the germline J gene. This chain connects TRBV5 to TRBJ1-1; 8 nucleotides line up with TRBD1. V lost 0 bases and J lost 3; bases outside the gene matches: 6. The CDR3 length is 16 residues. In germline, CDR1 is LGHNA, CDR2 YNLKQL (reference sequence). The sequenced part of the CDR3 DNA is TGTGCCAGCAGCCAAGAGGCAGGGGGCTATTACACAGAAGTCTTC. Translation gives CASSQEAGGYYTEVF. In full, the CDR3 reads CASSQEAGGYYTEVFF.

Notes on this clone: Any gene name here is a mouse gene name. Read data end 1 residue before the CDR3 end; the end is taken from the germline J gene. Other nucleotide sequences in the sample specify the same CDR3. The chain carries TRBV13-3 and TRBJ1-4; D remains ambiguous. V lost 1 base, J lost 0 bases, and 4 bases lay in between. Germline loops: CDR1 NNHDY, CDR2 SYVADS. This CDR3 has 14 amino acids. The sequenced part of the CDR3 DNA is TGTGCCAGCAGTGATCGAATTTCCAACGAAAGATTATTT. It specifies CASSDRISNERLF. The whole CDR3 protein is CASSDRISNERLFF.

To note about this clone: Gene names refer to mouse genes. The read falls 1 residue short of the CDR3 end, and the missing part is taken from the germline J gene. The chain recombines TRBV3 with TRBJ1-3; weak D call: TRBD1 (6 bases). Germline CDR1 reads SNHLY; CDR2 reads FYNGKV (reference sequence). This CDR3 has 15 amino acids. V was shortened by 1 base and J by 1 base, with 8 bases between the two germline ends. CDR3 bases read: TGTGCCAGCAGCTTAGGGGGGCGCTCTGGAAATACGCTCTAT. It is translated as CASSLGGRSGNTLY. The CDR3, in full, reads CASSLGGRSGNTLYF.

On this clone: Each gene name is a mouse one. Read data end 1 residue before the CDR3 end; the end is taken from the germline J gene. This chain uses TRBV2 with TRBJ1-6; no reliable D call. TRBJ1-6 is an ORF, with its function uncertain. In germline, CDR1 is LGHNA, CDR2 YSYQKL. This CDR3 has 15 amino acids. The V end lost 0 bases, the J end lost 2 bases, and 5 bases lay between the germline ends. The CDR3 bases that were read are TGTGCCAGCAGCCAAGAGAGAACCTATAATTCGCCCCTCTAC. It yields the protein CASSQERTYNSPLY. The CDR3 in its entirety is CASSQERTYNSPLYF.

With respect to this clone: Mouse names are used for the genes. The read ends 1 residue early relative to the CDR3; the germline J gene fills the gap. The genes are TRBV13-3 and TRBJ2-3; D possibly corresponds to TRBD2 (7 bases). Germline V lookup: CDR1 NNHDY, CDR2 SYVADS. V was shortened by 3 bases and J by 6 bases, with 11 bases between the two germline ends. This CDR3 is 13 amino acids long. CDR3 bases read: TGTGCCAGCAGTGTGGGGGGCGCGGAAACGCTGTAT. The encoded protein is CASSVGGAETLY. The CDR3, in full, reads CASSVGGAETLYF.

Note on this clone: Mouse gene names and germline throughout. The read ends 1 residue shy of where the CDR3 ends; the end is completed using the germline J gene. This chain links TRBV16 with TRBJ2-3, with 7 bases lining up with TRBD1. The CDR3 covers 15 residues. The V gene end was trimmed by 0 bases and the J gene end by 0 bases; junction bases not matched to a gene: 0. Germline V gene lookup returns CDR1 SGHSA and CDR2 FRNQAP. The sequenced CDR3 bases are TGTGCAAGCAGCTTAGAGACAGGGAGTGCAGAAACGCTGTAT. It codes for CASSLETGSAETLY. In full, the CDR3 is CASSLETGSAETLYF.

As to this clone: The gene names given are mouse names. The missing CDR3 end, 1 residue past where the read stops, is filled in from the germline J gene. Other DNA sequences from this sample encode an identical CDR3 as well. V is TRBV1 and J is TRBJ1-3; D unresolved. The V gene's germline CDR1 is NSQYPW and CDR2 LRSPGD (reference sequence). The CDR3 sequence is 14 residues long. The V gene lost 3 bases and the J gene lost 0 bases, with 6 bases spanning the gap. The chain's CDR3 is CTCSAPDSGNTLYF. Partial CDR3 DNA: TGCACCTGCAGTGCTCCCGATTCTGGAAATACGCTCTAT.

With regard to this clone: The gene names here belong to mouse. The read terminates 1 residue before the CDR3 end, so the remaining end is supplied by the germline J gene. The chain combines TRBV4 with TRBJ2-3; unclear D gene. The CDR3 runs to 14 residues. V lost 3 bases and J 0 bases, leaving 7 bases between the germline ends. CDR1 is LGHDT and CDR2 is YNNKQL in the germline V gene (reference sequence). Partial CDR3 DNA: TGTGCCAGCAGCTATACAGTTAGTGCAGAAACGCTGTAT. Its protein is CASSYTVSAETLY. The full CDR3 sequence reads CASSYTVSAETLYF.

Remarks on this clone: Mouse germline and gene names are used. The CDR3 reads CASSISAETLYF. The CDR3 DNA, read in part, is TGTGCCAGCAGTATTAGTGCAGAAACGCTGTAT. The chain uses TRBV19 and TRBJ2-3; D remains unclear. The CDR3 end lies 1 residue beyond the end of the read and is filled in from the germline J gene. The CDR3 is made up of 12 amino acids. The V gene lost 2 bases and the J gene lost 0 bases, with 1 base spanning the gap. Germline V gene lookup returns CDR1 FNHDT and CDR2 SITEND (reference sequence).

With regard to this clone: The gene names here belong to mouse. The read terminates 1 residue before the CDR3 end, so the remaining end is supplied by the germline J gene. The rearrangement links TRBV19 to TRBJ2-4; TRBD2 agrees at 8 bases. CDR1 is FNHDT, CDR2 SITEND, per germline (reference sequence). V trimming: 2 bases; J trimming: 2 bases; junction bases outside the gene matches: 4. The CDR3 is 15 residues long. The CDR3 bases that were read are TGTGCCAGCAGTATCTCCTGGGGGGTTCAAAACACCTTGTAC. Its protein is CASSISWGVQNTLY. The entire CDR3 reads CASSISWGVQNTLYF.

As to this clone: Gene names and germline refer to mouse. The read terminates 1 residue before the CDR3 end, so the remaining end is supplied by the germline J gene. The chain links TRBV15 to TRBJ2-7; 9 bases line up with TRBD1. This CDR3 is 12 amino acids long. Germline V lookup: CDR1 SGHND, CDR2 FRSKSL. V shed 8 bases, J shed 7 bases, and the junction held 6 bases outside the gene matches. CDR3 loop: CASGTGKGEQYF. The CDR3 bases that were read are TGTGCCAGCGGGACAGGGAAAGGCGAACAGTAC.

Remarks on this clone: Mouse gene names and germline throughout. The CDR3 extends 1 residue past the end of the read, so its final part is completed from the germline J gene. The rearrangement uses TRBV16 and TRBJ2-3; 10 positions agree with TRBD2. There are 16 residues in the CDR3. The V gene end was trimmed by 1 base and the J gene end by 2 bases; junction bases not matched to a gene: 3. Germline V gives CDR1 SGHSA, CDR2 FRNQAP. CDR3 protein: CASSLGPGGAAETLYF. The DNA read from the CDR3 is TGTGCAAGCAGCTTAGGGCCTGGGGGGGCTGCAGAAACGCTGTAT. Filled out from reference TRBV16 and TRBJ2-3, the complete variable domain reads NAGVIQTPRHKVTGKGQEATLWCEPISGHSAVFWYRQTIVQGLEFLTYFRNQAPIDDSGMPKERFSAQMPNQSHSTLKIQSTQPQDSAVYLCASSLGPGGAAETLYFGSGTRLTVL.

For this clone: Gene names refer to mouse genes. The read halts 1 residue ahead of the CDR3 end, with the missing end drawn from the germline J gene. This chain joins TRBV14 and TRBJ1-6; no firm D call. TRBJ1-6 is an open reading frame whose function is uncertain. The CDR3 covers 14 residues. The V end lost 1 base, the J end lost 4 bases, and 6 bases lay between the germline ends. Looked up from germline, CDR1 is SGHDT and CDR2 is FRDEAV. The CDR3 is CASSFANYNSPLYF. The sequenced CDR3 bases are TGTGCCAGCAGTTTCGCCAATTATAATTCGCCCCTCTAC.

Comments on this clone: Mouse germline and gene names are used. The missing CDR3 end, 1 residue past where the read stops, is filled in from the germline J gene. The gene calls are TRBV13-2 and TRBJ1-4; TRBD1 aligns across 9 bases. The CDR3 runs 16 residues. Trimming at V came to 1 base and at J to 4 bases, leaving 5 bases not matched to a gene. Germline values: CDR1 NNHNN, CDR2 SYGAGS (reference sequence). The CDR3 spells CASGDLTGGGNERLFF. The part of the CDR3 DNA that was read is TGTGCCAGCGGTGATCTCACAGGGGGCGGCAACGAAAGATTATTT.

Comment on this clone: Gene names follow the mouse nomenclature. The read gets to within 1 residue of the CDR3 end, and the germline J gene fills in the rest. This rearrangement joins TRBV13-1 to TRBJ1-3, with 8 bases identical to TRBD1. CDR1 NSHNY and CDR2 SYGAGN come from the germline V gene. The trim removed 3 bases at V and 0 bases at J, leaving 5 bases unmatched. The CDR3 covers 16 residues. Incomplete CDR3 DNA: TGTGCCAGCAGTGCCATCAGGGGGCATTCTGGAAATACGCTCTAT. It is translated as CASSAIRGHSGNTLY. In full, the CDR3 reads CASSAIRGHSGNTLYF.